The 27 T cell receptor beta chains listed next were all sequenced from one sample in a study of glioma-infiltrating T cells after dendritic cell vaccination. Sequencing was performed with immunoSEQ multiplex PCR; in TCRdb, only in-frame clones are kept and a portion is missing. The profile shows tens of thousands of clones, 75% to 90% of them singletons. Documented time point: after dendritic cell vaccination, including at tumor progression/relapse. Sequenced material: blood, taken after dendritic cell vaccination. The receptors originated from a human donor with glioblastoma.

V and J are TRBV9 and TRBJ2-1; 13 bases align to TRBD2. Germline V lookup: CDR1 SGDLS, CDR2 YYNGEE. CDR3 length: 17 amino acids. The V gene end was trimmed by 4 bases and the J gene end by 8 bases; junction bases not matched to a gene: 12. CDR3 coding DNA: TGTGCCAGCAGCTCTAGGTCCGGGACTAGCGGGATGGATGAGCAGTTCTTC. The encoded protein is CASSSRSGTSGMDEQFF.

The rearrangement uses TRBV6-5 and TRBJ2-5; 7 bases map to TRBD2. CDR1 and CDR2 from the germline V gene are MNHEY and SVGAGI. This CDR3 is built from 15 residues. With V trimmed by 5 bases and J by 2 bases, 8 bases remained unmatched. CDR3 loop: CASSLRDYRQETQYF. In DNA, the CDR3 is TGTGCCAGCAGTCTCCGGGACTACCGACAAGAGACCCAGTACTTC.

The V gene is TRBV7-9, the J gene TRBJ1-2; D is perhaps TRBD1 (5 bases). CDR3 length: 16 residues. V dropped 2 bases and J dropped 8 bases, with 21 bases sitting between them. Germline assignment: CDR1 SEHNR and CDR2 FQNEAQ (reference sequence). CDR3 amino acids: CASSLRSGGRVDGYTF. DNA of the CDR3: TGTGCCAGCAGCTTAAGATCGGGCGGCAGGGTGGACGGCTACACCTTC.

CDR3: CASSLQGMNTEAFF. The CDR3, as DNA: TGTGCCAGCTCACTTCAGGGCATGAACACTGAAGCTTTCTTT. The rearrangement uses TRBV18 and TRBJ1-1; TRBD1 might be the D (5 bases). V lost 4 bases and J 0 bases, leaving 9 bases between the germline ends. The germline V gene encodes CDR1 KGHSH and CDR2 LQKENI. There are 14 residues in the CDR3.

The chain uses TRBV5-5 and TRBJ2-4, with a tentative D call TRBD1 (5 bases). The CDR3 has 14 residues. CDR1 and CDR2 from the germline V gene are SGHKS and YYEKEE (reference sequence). The V gene lost 1 base and the J gene lost 7 bases, with 12 bases spanning the gap. The CDR3 nucleotides are TGTGCCAGCAGCTTGTCTGCAGGGTCGAACATTCAGTACTTC. Its translation: CASSLSAGSNIQYF.

V gene TRBV10-3 combines with J gene TRBJ2-2; 9 nucleotides align to TRBD1. V lost 7 bases and J lost 1; bases outside the gene matches: 1. The germline V gene has CDR1 ENHRY and CDR2 SYGVKD. This CDR3 is built from 14 residues. Written as DNA, the CDR3 is TGTGCCATCAAGGGACAGGGGAACACCGGGGAGCTGTTTTTT. As protein: CAIKGQGNTGELFF.

V gene TRBV15 combines with J gene TRBJ2-4; TRBD2 aligns across 14 bases. This CDR3 comprises 17 residues. Germline CDR1 reads LNHNV; CDR2 reads YYDKDF (reference sequence). The V gene end was trimmed by 5 bases and the J gene end by 0 bases; junction bases not matched to a gene: 3. DNA of the CDR3: TGTGCCACCAGCGGGGGACTAGCGGGAGTAGCCAAAAACATTCAGTACTTC. Its protein product is CATSGGLAGVAKNIQYF.

The chain links TRBV1 to TRBJ2-4; TRBD2, the table's D call, was not compared with the DNA. TRBV1 is marked as a pseudogene. The CDR3 is 17 amino acids. CDR3 protein: CTSSQDGASGSKNIQYF. In DNA, the CDR3 is TGCACCAGCAGCCAAGATGGGGCTAGCGGCTCCAAAAACATTCAGTACTTC.

The chain employs TRBV11-3 and TRBJ1-5, with D perhaps matching TRBD1 (5 bases). Germline V CDR1 and CDR2: SGHNT, YENEEA. V lost 2 bases and J lost 6, with 11 bases in between. The CDR3 consists of 14 residues. The CDR3 DNA sequence: TGTGCCAGCAGCTTACCAGGGTCGGGTCAGCCCCAGCATTTT. It is translated as CASSLPGSGQPQHF.

The chain recombines TRBV2 with TRBJ1-1; D is unclear. CDR3 length equals 12 residues. Germline V gene sequence: CDR1 SNHLY, CDR2 FYNNEI. Trimming left V 10 bases short and J 6 bases short, with 15 bases between. CDR3 bases: TGTGCCATGAAGCGAAGGTTCGCTGAAGCTTTCTTT. Amino acid sequence: CAMKRRFAEAFF.

This sequence joins TRBV27 and TRBJ1-6; the D gene is possibly TRBD1 (5 bases). Germline V lookup: CDR1 MNHEY, CDR2 SMNVEV (reference sequence). Trimming stripped 2 bases from V and 7 bases from J, with 12 bases between. This CDR3 is built from 15 residues. The CDR3 spells CASSLRGSSNSPLHF. The DNA for the CDR3 is TGTGCCAGCAGTTTAAGGGGTTCCAGCAATTCACCCCTCCACTTT.

The CDR3, as DNA: TGTGCCAGCAGTAAGACAGGGGCTAACTATGGCTACACCTTC. It translates to CASSKTGANYGYTF. The rearrangement uses TRBV28 and TRBJ1-2, with TRBD1 identical over 8 bases. This CDR3 region has 14 residues. The junction had 2 bases not matched to a gene; V was cut back by 5 bases and J by 0 bases. Germline lookup yields CDR1 MDHEN and CDR2 SYDVKM.

This clone is a singleton in its sample. The chain carries TRBV15 and TRBJ2-7; 8 nucleotides match TRBD2. Germline values: CDR1 LNHNV, CDR2 YYDKDF (reference sequence). J gave up 5 bases and V 1 base, and 7 bases lay outside the gene matches. The CDR3 extends over 15 amino acids. Written as DNA, the CDR3 is TGTGCCACCAGCAGAGCTGGGACTAGTGGCCACGAGCAGTACTTC. It translates to CATSRAGTSGHEQYF.

This clone appeared once. The chain uses TRBV5-8 and TRBJ2-1; D gene uncertain. V gave up 4 bases and J gave up 0 bases, with 11 bases separating them. Germline V gene data show CDR1 as SGHTS and CDR2 as YDEGEE. The CDR3 sequence is 15 residues long. The CDR3 DNA sequence: TGTGCCAGCAGCCCTTTACGGAGCTCCTACAATGAGCAGTTCTTC. Its translation: CASSPLRSSYNEQFF.

V gene TRBV19 combines with J gene TRBJ2-6; 10 positions match TRBD2. This CDR3 has 20 amino acids. The V and J ends lost 5 bases and 1 base, in that order; junction bases with no gene match: 14. Germline CDR1 and CDR2: LNHDA and SQIVND (reference sequence). CDR3 residues: CASSLTRTSGGFSGANVLTF. CDR3 nucleotide sequence: TGTGCCAGTAGTTTAACCCGGACTAGCGGAGGGTTTTCTGGGGCCAACGTCCTGACTTTC.

V usage is TRBV27 and J usage is TRBJ2-1; TRBD1 might be the D (5 bases). The germline CDR1 and CDR2 sequences are MNHEY and SMNVEV (reference sequence). Trimming cost V 7 bases and J 8 bases, with 21 bases left between them. The CDR3 covers 15 residues. The CDR3 DNA reads as TGTGCCAGCACTTCCAAACCTACAGGTCTCGATGAGCAGTTCTTC. Its protein product is CASTSKPTGLDEQFF.

Note on this clone: Germline and junction disagree at one end, which may indicate a read error. This sequence joins TRBV5-8 and TRBJ1-2; D is unclear. This CDR3 region has 9 residues. The germline V gene has CDR1 SGHTS and CDR2 YDEGEE. As DNA, the CDR3 is TGTGCCAGCAGCTTGGGACACCGCTTC. Its protein product is CASSLGHRF.

The chain carries TRBV5-1 and TRBJ2-2; 7 bases are shared with TRBD1. V gave up 4 bases and J gave up 3 bases; unmatched junction bases: 6. Per the germline V gene, CDR1 is SGHRS and CDR2 is YFSETQ. The CDR3 sequence is 15 residues long. The CDR3 loop reads CASSPTGLDTGELFF. The CDR3 DNA follows: TGCGCCAGCAGCCCGACAGGGCTGGACACCGGGGAGCTGTTTTTT.

The J gene is TRBJ1-3, the V gene TRBV2; D not certain. Deletions cut 2 bases from V and 0 bases from J, with 11 bases between. This CDR3 is built from 16 residues. Germline V gene sequence: CDR1 SNHLY, CDR2 FYNNEI. This CDR3 is CASSELSTRSGNTIYF. The CDR3 bases are TGTGCCAGCAGTGAATTGTCGACACGCTCTGGAAACACCATATATTTT.

This sequence joins TRBV5-6 and TRBJ2-1; tentatively, D is TRBD2 (7 bases). CDR1 and CDR2 from the germline V gene are SGHDT and YYEEEE. The V gene lost 0 bases and the J gene lost 0 bases, with 13 bases spanning the gap. This CDR3 is 17 amino acids long. The CDR3 nucleotides read TGTGCCAGCAGCTTGGGGGGGGGCAGGAACTCCTACAATGAGCAGTTCTTC. Translated: CASSLGGGRNSYNEQFF.

This chain joins TRBV28 and TRBJ1-2, with TRBD1 as a possible D gene (5 bases). Deletions cut 1 base from V and 4 bases from J, with 7 bases between. CDR1 is MDHEN, CDR2 SYDVKM, per germline. The CDR3 loop spans 13 amino acids. The DNA for the CDR3 is TGTGCCAGCAGTTTATCCGGGGGCTATGGCTACACCTTC. The encoded protein is CASSLSGGYGYTF.

This chain links TRBV7-2 with TRBJ1-5; D is ambiguous. The V and J ends lost 1 base and 5 bases respectively, with 15 bases between them. The CDR3 is 16 residues long. Germline V gene sequence: CDR1 SGHTA, CDR2 FQGNSA. The CDR3 is CASSLVEGEGHQPQHF. CDR3 coding DNA: TGTGCCAGCAGCTTAGTGGAGGGAGAGGGCCATCAGCCCCAGCATTTT.

In DNA, the CDR3 is TGTGCCAGCAGCTCTAGCGGGAACGAGCAGTTCTTC. This sequence encodes CASSSSGNEQFF. The chain combines TRBV7-9 with TRBJ2-1; 9 bases match TRBD2. The ends lost 4 bases at V and 10 bases at J; junction bases unmatched: 2. The CDR3 length is 12 residues. In germline, CDR1 is SEHNR, CDR2 FQNEAQ (reference sequence).

J is TRBJ1-2 and V is TRBV7-2; possibly TRBD1 for D (5 bases). The germline V gene encodes CDR1 SGHTA and CDR2 FQGNSA. The CDR3 spans 16 residues. The V end lost 5 bases, the J end lost 0 bases, and 16 bases lay between the germline ends. The CDR3 is CASSPSAGPANYGYTF. In DNA form, the CDR3 reads TGTGCCAGCAGCCCGTCCGCAGGGCCTGCTAACTATGGCTACACCTTC.

This clone was seen once. V and J are TRBV4-2 and TRBJ2-1, with 12 nucleotides matching TRBD2. Trimming at V came to 4 bases and at J to 4 bases, leaving 2 bases not matched to a gene. The CDR3 has 15 amino acids. Germline CDR1 LGHNA, CDR2 YNFKEQ. CDR3 amino acids: CASSPGLAGYNEQFF. For the CDR3, the DNA is TGTGCCAGCAGCCCTGGACTAGCGGGATACAATGAGCAGTTCTTC.

The V and J genes are TRBV4-2 and TRBJ2-1; no clear D gene. Germline V gene data show CDR1 as LGHNA and CDR2 as YNFKEQ. V shed 5 bases and J shed 0 bases, with 17 bases lying between them. This CDR3 region has 17 residues. CDR3: CASSSVSVRSSYNEQFF. The CDR3 coding sequence is TGTGCCAGCAGCTCTGTTTCCGTGCGGAGCTCCTACAATGAGCAGTTCTTC.

V is TRBV5-1 and J is TRBJ2-3; a weak D match, TRBD1 (6 bases). With 3 bases removed from V and 6 bases from J, the gap between germline ends came to 14 bases. CDR1 is SGHRS, CDR2 YFSETQ, per germline. There are 14 residues in the CDR3. Here the CDR3 reads CASSYRVVSDTQYF. CDR3 sequence (DNA): TGCGCCAGCAGCTACAGGGTAGTTTCGGATACGCAGTATTTT. The full variable domain, rest sourced from reference TRBV5-1 and TRBJ2-3, is KAGVTQTPRYLIKTRGQQVTLSCSPISGHRSVSWYQQTPGQGLQFLFEYFSETQRNKGNFPGRFSGRQFSNSRSEMNVSTLELGDSALYLCASSYRVVSDTQYFGPGTRLTVL.